This T cell receptor (beta chain) is drawn from a study of radiation and T cells in renal cell carcinoma. Only in-frame clones appear in the TCRdb table, and some are missing; sequencing was by immunoSEQ multiplex PCR. The profile shows roughly 21,000 clones, nearly 55% of them singletons. Treatment noted: treatment-naive control, cytoreductive nephrectomy. The CDR3 is 15 residues long. V gave up 7 bases and J gave up 0 bases, with 15 bases separating them. Germline CDR1 reads MNHEY; CDR2 reads SVGAGI. This specimen consisted of tumor tissue, obtained from a patient whose treatment was nephrectomy without radiotherapy. The sequence came from a human donor with renal cell carcinoma. The chain joins TRBV6-5 to TRBJ1-1; a possible D gene is TRBD1 (5 bases). CDR3 protein: CASTPPGAMNTEAFF. The CDR3 nucleotides are TGTGCCAGCACTCCACCCGGGGCTATGAACACTGAAGCTTTCTTT.